One sample yielded the 28 T cell receptor beta chains listed below, sequenced in a study of blood T cell repertoires in COVID-19. Here immunoSEQ multiplex PCR was the method, and the copy in TCRdb shows in-frame clones only, minus some. The data contain roughly 250,000 clones, more than 80% of them seen just once; the ten biggest clones take up 3.5% to 4.5%. Material for sequencing was peripheral blood. The receptors were sampled from a woman aged 40-49 years with acute or convalescent COVID-19.

The V gene is TRBV11-2, the J gene TRBJ2-7, with TRBD1 matching 11 bases. The CDR3 extends over 16 amino acids. The junction had 6 bases not matched to a gene; V was cut back by 3 bases and J by 2 bases. Germline V CDR1 and CDR2: SGHAT, FQNNGV. CDR3 DNA sequence: TGTGCCAGCAGCTTCGCAGGACAGGGGGCGGCCTACGAGCAGTACGTC. Protein product: CASSFAGQGAAYEQYV.

This rearrangement joins TRBV19 to TRBJ1-2; TRBD1 might be the D (6 bases). Between the trimmed V and J ends, which lost 9 bases and 0 bases, there was a span of 17 bases. The length of the CDR3 is 15 residues. The germline gives CDR1 LNHDA, CDR2 SQIVND (reference sequence). Written as DNA, the CDR3 is TGTGCCAGCGCGCCCGTGGGGGCCACTAACTATGGCTACACCTTC. Protein: CASAPVGATNYGYTF.

The CDR3: CAWSRGTYEQYV. In DNA form, the CDR3 reads TGTGCCTGGAGCCGGGGAACGTACGAGCAGTACGTC. The chain is built from TRBV30 and TRBJ2-7, with a weak D call TRBD2 (5 bases). The ends were cut back, 3 bases at V and 4 bases at J, with 10 bases in the middle. CDR1 GTSNPN and CDR2 SVGIG come from the germline V gene (reference sequence). This CDR3 region has 12 residues.

The CDR3 here is CAWRSRGADYGYTF. Here the CDR3 DNA reads TGTGCCTGGAGGTCCAGGGGCGCCGACTATGGCTACACCTTC. The V call is TRBV30, the J call TRBJ1-2; weak D call: TRBD1 (6 bases). The CDR3 runs to 14 residues. V dropped 3 bases and J dropped 3 bases, with 14 bases sitting between them. Germline-derived CDR1 and CDR2 are GTSNPN and SVGIG (reference sequence).

The chain links TRBV19 to TRBJ2-1; D is ambiguous. The V gene's germline CDR1 is LNHDA and CDR2 SQIVND (reference sequence). Trimming took off 10 bases at V and 14 bases at J, with 24 bases between the two ends. The CDR3 loop spans 13 amino acids. The CDR3 reads CANLQLLTVMKFF. The CDR3, as DNA: TGTGCCAACCTCCAGTTGCTAACAGTGATGAAGTTCTTC.

This clone was seen a few times. This chain connects TRBV10-2 to TRBJ1-1; 8 nucleotides agree with TRBD1. Looked up from germline, CDR1 is WSHSY and CDR2 is SAAADI. After removal of 6 bases from V and 4 bases from J, the junction contained 4 bases not matched to a gene. The CDR3 extends over 13 amino acids. CDR3 in amino acids: CASRDRAGTEAFF. The CDR3, as DNA: TGCGCCAGCAGGGACAGGGCAGGCACTGAAGCTTTCTTT.

V usage is TRBV5-1 and J usage is TRBJ1-2; D remains ambiguous. In germline, CDR1 is SGHRS, CDR2 YFSETQ. Trimming shortened V by 0 bases and J by 0 bases, and 9 bases separated the two germline ends. The length of the CDR3 is 15 residues. As DNA, the CDR3 is TGCGCCAGCAGCTTGGTGGCGGGAACTAACTATGGCTACACCTTC. This encodes CASSLVAGTNYGYTF.

The chain is built from TRBV9 and TRBJ1-1, with 7 bases that match TRBD1. The CDR3 runs 11 residues. The ends lost 4 bases at V and 11 bases at J; junction bases unmatched: 5. Germline V gene data show CDR1 as SGDLS and CDR2 as YYNGEE. CDR3: CASSRQGTAFF. The DNA of the CDR3 is TGTGCCAGCAGCAGACAGGGTACGGCTTTCTTT.

This clone appeared many times. This chain links TRBV2 with TRBJ1-2, with D unclear. The CDR3 runs 13 residues. Germline assignment: CDR1 SNHLY and CDR2 FYNNEI. Trimming took 10 bases from V and 8 from J, leaving 20 bases between them. The CDR3 DNA sequence: TGTGCCACCGTAGTCCATCCGGCCGGGGGCTACACCTTC. It yields the protein CATVVHPAGGYTF.

This chain joins TRBV20-1 and TRBJ1-2; 8 bases map to TRBD1. Germline V CDR1 and CDR2: DFQATT, SNEGSKA (reference sequence). The CDR3 covers 11 residues. V lost 1 base, J lost 8 bases, and 0 bases stayed unmatched. This CDR3 reads CSARGTGGYTF. CDR3 coding DNA: TGCAGTGCTAGAGGGACAGGGGGCTACACCTTC.

The chain carries TRBV5-1 and TRBJ1-1, with a possible D match to TRBD1 (6 bases). Germline assignment: CDR1 SGHRS and CDR2 YFSETQ. This CDR3 is 13 amino acids long. With 4 bases removed from V and 5 bases from J, the gap between germline ends came to 12 bases. The CDR3 nucleotides read TGCGCCAGCAGCAGCCAGACAGGTACTGAAGCTTTCTTT. Its protein is CASSSQTGTEAFF.

The chain is built from TRBV6-5 and TRBJ2-7; 10 bases line up with TRBD1. The CDR3 consists of 14 residues. V was clipped by 7 bases and J by 3 bases; unmatched bases: 6. Germline V gene lookup returns CDR1 MNHEY and CDR2 SVGAGI. CDR3 sequence (DNA): TGTGCCAGCACACCCGGGACAGGGGTCTACGAGCAGTACGTC. It encodes CASTPGTGVYEQYV.

The chain has TRBV3-1 (or the pseudogene TRBV3-2) and TRBJ2-1; a weak D match, TRBD1 (5 bases). This CDR3 is 13 amino acids long. Deletions cut 3 bases from V and 10 bases from J, with 13 bases between. CDR1 and CDR2 (germline): LGHDT, YNNKEL (reference sequence). The CDR3 nucleotides are TGTGCCAGCAGCCAGTCCCGGTCAGGGGAGCAGTTCTTC. Translation gives CASSQSRSGEQFF.

As for this clone: The sample has other DNA sequences that encode this CDR3 too. The chain recombines TRBV12-3 or TRBV12-4 with TRBJ1-5; D is undetermined. The CDR3 sequence is 13 residues long. The V gene lost 2 bases and the J gene lost 4 bases, with 6 bases spanning the gap. The CDR3 region has the DNA TGTGCCAGCAGTTTACGAGGGAATCAGCCCCAGCATTTT. Translation gives CASSLRGNQPQHF.

The rearrangement joins TRBV9 to TRBJ1-4, with no clear D. CDR3 length: 13 residues. V lost 3 bases and J 8 bases, leaving 11 bases between the germline ends. The germline gives CDR1 SGDLS, CDR2 YYNGEE. CDR3 sequence: CASSDPDEEKLFF. The CDR3 DNA reads TGTGCCAGCAGCGACCCAGATGAAGAAAAACTGTTTTTT. The variable domain in full, with the rest retrieved from reference TRBV9 and TRBJ1-4, is DSGVTQTPKHLITATGQRVTLRCSPRSGDLSVYWYQQSLDQGLQFLIQYYNGEERAKGNILERFSAQQFPDLHSELNLSSLELGDSALYFCASSDPDEEKLFFGSGTQLSVL.

This clone turned up a few times. V is TRBV10-3 and J is TRBJ1-1; a weak D match, TRBD1 (5 bases). CDR1 is ENHRY and CDR2 is SYGVKD in the germline V gene. The CDR3 spans 17 residues. The V end was cut by 0 bases, the J end by 0 bases, with 14 bases between. CDR3 in amino acids: CAISESLGVGVNTEAFF. The CDR3 coding sequence is TGTGCCATCAGTGAGTCGCTTGGCGTAGGGGTGAACACTGAAGCTTTCTTT.

The chain recombines TRBV29-1 with TRBJ2-1, with D unclear. The CDR3 is made up of 12 amino acids. The V and J ends lost 7 bases and 0 bases respectively, with 7 bases between them. The germline CDR1 and CDR2 sequences are SQVTM and ANQGSEA. CDR3 residues: CSDKSSYNEQFF. In DNA, the CDR3 is TGCAGCGACAAAAGCTCCTACAATGAGCAGTTCTTC.

This chain connects TRBV10-3 to TRBJ2-5; 7 positions match TRBD1. Germline V CDR1 and CDR2: ENHRY, SYGVKD. The CDR3 sequence is 13 residues long. With V trimmed by 4 bases and J by 5 bases, 4 bases remained unmatched. The CDR3 DNA is TGTGCCATCAGTGGAGGGGGCACGGAGACCCAGTACTTC. Amino acids: CAISGGGTETQYF.

The chain combines TRBV12-3 or TRBV12-4 with TRBJ1-3, with D maybe TRBD1 (5 bases). Trimming removed 1 base from V and 10 bases from J, with 8 bases in between. This CDR3 contains 12 residues. The CDR3 nucleotides are TGTGCCAGCAGTTTAGAGGGGTTGACCATATATTTT. This encodes CASSLEGLTIYF.

This rearrangement joins TRBV11-2 to TRBJ2-3; tentatively, D is TRBD2 (7 bases). Trimming took off 5 bases at V and 6 bases at J, with 21 bases between the two ends. The length of the CDR3 is 16 residues. The germline V gene has CDR1 SGHAT and CDR2 FQNNGV. CDR3 sequence: CASSQHRTRGGDTQYF. The CDR3 coding sequence is TGTGCCAGCAGCCAACACCGGACTAGAGGGGGTGATACGCAGTATTTT.

A few counts support this clone. The genes are TRBV4-1 and TRBJ1-1; 8 nucleotides match TRBD1. J was trimmed by 7 bases and V by 1 base; bases with no gene match: 8. Germline V CDR1 and CDR2: MGHRA, YSYEKL. This CDR3 has 15 amino acids. For the CDR3, the DNA is TGCGCCAGCAGCCAAGCCGGACAGGGAAAATTTGAAGCTTTCTTT. It is translated as CASSQAGQGKFEAFF.

The rearrangement links TRBV3-1 (or the pseudogene TRBV3-2) to TRBJ2-5; D is undetermined. V was pared by 2 bases and J by 1 base, with 5 bases between. The CDR3 spans 13 residues. CDR1 and CDR2 (germline): LGHDT, YNNKEL (reference sequence). The CDR3 sequence: CASSQRSQETQYF. The CDR3 DNA reads as TGTGCCAGCAGCCAACGGTCCCAAGAGACCCAGTACTTC.

The chain has TRBV19 and TRBJ2-3; TRBD2 aligns across 9 bases. The junction had 5 bases not matched to a gene; V was cut back by 8 bases and J by 2 bases. The CDR3 is 14 amino acids. Germline assignment: CDR1 LNHDA and CDR2 SQIVND (reference sequence). The CDR3 nucleotides are TGTGCCAGTGAGCTAGCGGGGACCACAGATACGCAGTATTTT. As protein: CASELAGTTDTQYF. Full variable domain (outside the CDR3, taken from reference TRBV19 and TRBJ2-3): DGGITQSPKYLFRKEGQNVTLSCEQNLNHDAMYWYRQDPGQGLRLIYYSQIVNDFQKGDIAEGYSVSREKKESFPLTVTSAQKNPTAFYLCASELAGTTDTQYFGPGTRLTVL.

The V call is TRBV4-2, the J call TRBJ2-2; the D gene is possibly TRBD2 (6 bases). This CDR3 comprises 17 residues. Germline CDR1 is LGHNA and CDR2 is YNFKEQ. V dropped 3 bases and J dropped 6 bases, with 20 bases sitting between them. Here the CDR3 reads CASSHLDPGLYAGELFF. CDR3 coding DNA: TGTGCCAGCAGCCATCTGGATCCGGGACTCTACGCCGGGGAGCTGTTTTTT.

The chain links TRBV10-1 to TRBJ2-5; the D is unclear. Germline V gene lookup returns CDR1 WNHNN and CDR2 SYGVQD (reference sequence). Deletions cut 3 bases from V and 7 bases from J, with 15 bases between. There are 14 residues in the CDR3. The CDR3 reads CASSEGVVSGTQYF. DNA for the CDR3: TGCGCCAGCAGTGAAGGTGTAGTTTCGGGGACCCAGTACTTC.

The chain uses TRBV5-6 and TRBJ1-2; tentative D call: TRBD1 (5 bases). Between the trimmed V and J ends, which lost 4 bases and 10 bases, there was a span of 14 bases. The germline V gene has CDR1 SGHDT and CDR2 YYEEEE. The CDR3 loop spans 12 amino acids. CDR3 sequence (DNA): TGTGCCAGCAGCCCTCGGCGGGGGTACTACACCTTC. Amino acid sequence: CASSPRRGYYTF.

The chain couples TRBV5-1 to TRBJ1-2; no clear D. V lost 4 bases, J lost 4 bases, and 17 bases lay in between. This CDR3 comprises 15 residues. Germline CDR1 and CDR2: SGHRS and YFSETQ. CDR3 in DNA: TGCGCCAGCAGCATGGGTTCCGCGGAGCGCTATGGCTACACCTTC. It translates to CASSMGSAERYGYTF.

The chain joins TRBV18 to TRBJ2-1; TRBD2 agrees at 11 bases. This CDR3 spans 16 amino acids. After removal of 5 bases from V and 4 bases from J, the junction contained 7 bases not matched to a gene. Germline V gives CDR1 KGHSH, CDR2 LQKENI. The CDR3 loop reads CASSATSGGVYNEQFF. CDR3 nucleotides: TGTGCCAGCTCAGCAACTAGCGGGGGCGTATACAATGAGCAGTTCTTC.